Listed below are T cell receptor beta chains from one sample, sequenced in a study of blood T cell repertoires in COVID-19. This table comes from immunoSEQ multiplex PCR, and its TCRdb copy is limited to in-frame clones, with some not included. This repertoire shows under 150,000 clones, about four fifths found once; its top ten account for about 15%. Sequencing was carried out using peripheral blood. The receptors here all came from a woman older than 75 with acute or convalescent COVID-19. Each CDR3 is given with its conserved first and last residue. A D gene is named only where the DNA matches it firmly. A clone size is listed for some rows: how often the clone was seen (once, few, many), or a class if it is expanded.

TGTGCCAGCAGCTTAACCTTCGGGAATCAGCCCCAGCATTTT	CASSLTFGNQPQHF	NA	TRBV7-2	TRBJ1-5	NA
TGTGCCAGCAGTGTGGGGGACAGTCCTAATGAAAAACTGTTTTTT	CASSVGDSPNEKLFF	NA	TRBV25-1	TRBJ1-4	TRBD1
TGTGCCAGCAGCCAATTAGGGGGCACTGAAGCTTTCTTT	CASSQLGGTEAFF	NA	TRBV16	TRBJ1-1	NA
TGTGCCACCAGCGAAACAGGAGGGAGTGAAAAACTGTTTTTT	CATSETGGSEKLFF	few	TRBV15	TRBJ1-4	NA
TGTGCCAGCAGCGCTGGGGACTCGGACCCAGATACGCAGTATTTT	CASSAGDSDPDTQYF	NA	TRBV11-3	TRBJ2-3	NA
TGTGCCAGCAGCAACCCGACAGCTTTAAATGAAAAACTGTTTTTT	CASSNPTALNEKLFF	NA	TRBV21-1	TRBJ1-4	NA
TGTGCCAGCAGCGTAGGGCGGAGGGAAGATTCACCCCTCCACTTT	CASSVGRREDSPLHF	NA	TRBV9	TRBJ1-6	NA
TGTGCCAGCAATACACAGGGTCTCTACACCTTC	CASNTQGLYTF	NA	TRBV6-5	TRBJ1-2	NA
TGTGCCAGCAGCAAAATTAGGGGGCGGACTAATGAAAAACTGTTTTTT	CASSKIRGRTNEKLFF	NA	TRBV7-9	TRBJ1-4	TRBD1
TGTGCCAGTAGTATAGGCACCGGGACAGGGGATTCACCCCTCCACTTT	CASSIGTGTGDSPLHF	NA	TRBV19	TRBJ1-6	TRBD1
TGCGCCAGCAGCCAAGTTGCTAGCGGCGCCTACGAGCAGTACTTC	CASSQVASGAYEQYF	NA	TRBV4-3	TRBJ2-7	TRBD2
TGTGCCAGCAGCTTGGTGTTGGGAGGGCGTGGAAACATTCAGTACTTC	CASSLVLGGRGNIQYF	NA	TRBV5-6	TRBJ2-4	TRBD2
TGTGCCAGAAGCCAAGAAACCGGGACAGGTAATGAAAAACTGTTTTTT	CARSQETGTGNEKLFF	NA	TRBV5-3	TRBJ1-4	TRBD1
TGTGCCAGCAGGGCCGGGACAGCATCAGGCACTGAAGCTTTCTTT	CASRAGTASGTEAFF	NA	TRBV6-5	TRBJ1-1	TRBD1
TGCGCCAGCAGCCAAGATAGCAGCAGATCCTACGAGCAGTACTTC	CASSQDSSRSYEQYF	NA	TRBV4-1	TRBJ2-7	NA
TGTGCCAGCAGGACAGGGGGCGCGGGTCAGCCCCAGCATTTT	CASRTGGAGQPQHF	few	TRBV28	TRBJ1-5	TRBD1
TGTGCCAGCACTTATCCCCCGGGACAGGGATTAGGCGAGCAGTTCTTC	CASTYPPGQGLGEQFF	NA	TRBV5-6	TRBJ2-1	TRBD1
TGTGCCGGACAGGGTTTAACTAATGAAAAACTGTTTTTT	CAGQGLTNEKLFF	NA	TRBV2	TRBJ1-4	TRBD1
TGTGCCAGCAGTTTCCGCCGACAGGGAATCAACGAGCAGTACTTC	CASSFRRQGINEQYF	NA	TRBV6-6	TRBJ2-7	TRBD1
TGTGCCAGCAGTGAAAGGGTGCCGCGGGGCAATTCACCCCTCCACTTT	CASSERVPRGNSPLHF	NA	TRBV2	TRBJ1-6	NA
TGCGCCAGCAGTTTTACAGGGAATTCGTATGAAGGCACTGAAGCTTTCTTT	CASSFTGNSYEGTEAFF	NA	TRBV5-1	TRBJ1-1	NA
TGTGCCTGGTCGGTCAGGGCTGAGACTGAAGCTTTCTTT	CAWSVRAETEAFF	NA	TRBV30	TRBJ1-1	NA
TGTGCCAGCAGTTATGCGGGGGGGAGAGAGACCCAGTACTTC	CASSYAGGRETQYF	NA	TRBV27	TRBJ2-5	TRBD2